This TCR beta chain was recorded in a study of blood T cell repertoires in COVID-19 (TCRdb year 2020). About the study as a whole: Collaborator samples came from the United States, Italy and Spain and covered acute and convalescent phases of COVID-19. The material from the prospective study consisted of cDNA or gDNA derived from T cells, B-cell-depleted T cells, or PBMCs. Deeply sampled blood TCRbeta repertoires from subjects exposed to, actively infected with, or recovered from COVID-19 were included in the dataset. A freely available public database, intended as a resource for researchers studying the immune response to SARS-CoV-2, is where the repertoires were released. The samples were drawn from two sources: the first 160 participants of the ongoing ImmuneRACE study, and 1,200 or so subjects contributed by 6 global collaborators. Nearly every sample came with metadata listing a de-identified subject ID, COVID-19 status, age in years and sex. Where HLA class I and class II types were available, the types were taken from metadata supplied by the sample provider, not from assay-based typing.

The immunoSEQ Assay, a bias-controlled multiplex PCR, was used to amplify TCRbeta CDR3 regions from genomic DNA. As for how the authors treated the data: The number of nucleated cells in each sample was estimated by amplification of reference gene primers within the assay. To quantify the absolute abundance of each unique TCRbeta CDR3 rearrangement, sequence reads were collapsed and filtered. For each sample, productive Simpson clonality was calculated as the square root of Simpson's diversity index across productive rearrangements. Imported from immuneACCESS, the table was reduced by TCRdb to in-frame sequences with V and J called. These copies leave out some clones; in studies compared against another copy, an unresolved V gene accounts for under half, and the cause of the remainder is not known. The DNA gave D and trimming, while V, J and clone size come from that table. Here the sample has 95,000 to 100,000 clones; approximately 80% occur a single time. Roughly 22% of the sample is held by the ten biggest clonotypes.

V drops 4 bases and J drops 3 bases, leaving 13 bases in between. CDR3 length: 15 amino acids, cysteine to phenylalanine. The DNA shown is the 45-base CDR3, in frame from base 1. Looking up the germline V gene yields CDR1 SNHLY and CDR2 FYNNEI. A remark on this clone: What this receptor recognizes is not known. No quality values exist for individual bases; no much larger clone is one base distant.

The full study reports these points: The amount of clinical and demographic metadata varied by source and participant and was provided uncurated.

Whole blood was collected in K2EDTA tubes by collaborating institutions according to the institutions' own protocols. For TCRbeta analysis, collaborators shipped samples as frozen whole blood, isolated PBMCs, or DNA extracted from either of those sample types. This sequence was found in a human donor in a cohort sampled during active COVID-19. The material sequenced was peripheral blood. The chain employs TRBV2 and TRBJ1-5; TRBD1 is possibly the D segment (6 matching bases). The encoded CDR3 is CASSGTAAPNQPQHF. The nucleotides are TGTGCCAGCAGTGGGACAGCGGCCCCCAATCAGCCCCAGCATTTT.